This entry lists 22 T cell receptor delta chains sequenced from one sample in a study of delta chain sequences of gamma delta T cells. TCRdb repeated clone calling on the 5' RACE reads with CATT. The sample has around 2,400 delta-chain clones, 25% to 35% seen once. Material: either unsorted cells or a sorted T cell fraction (not recorded which). These receptors were collected from a human donor in good health.

This clone showed up just a few times. For the J gene the call is TRDJ1; the V gene lacks a call; the D call TRDD3 from the table was never checked on the DNA. The CDR3 has 20 amino acids. CDR3 residues: CSVLFSWGPAPFLYTDKLIF. The CDR3, as DNA: TGCAGTGTGTTATTCTCTTGGGGGCCCGCACCCTTTCTCTACACCGATAAACTCATCTTT.

This clone was found a few times. A far larger clone is off by one base, so a read error is likely. The chain combines TRDV2 with TRDJ1, with 11 bases fitting TRDD3. The V gene end was trimmed by 3 bases and the J gene end by 0 bases; junction bases not matched to a gene: 11. Germline assignment: CDR1 GEAIGNYY and CDR2 EKD. The CDR3 totals 18 residues. The CDR3 loop reads CACDALGDTPPNTDKLIF. The CDR3 DNA reads as TGTGCCTGTGACGCCCTGGGGGATACTCCCCCAAACACCGATAAACTCATCTTT.

On this clone itself: A far larger clone is only one base removed, so a read error is likely. Within the sample, other DNA sequences also encode this same CDR3. The rearrangement joins TRDV2 to TRDJ1, with 7 bases that match TRDD3. Germline V gives CDR1 GEAIGNYY, CDR2 EKD. The CDR3 is made up of 15 amino acids. The trim removed 0 bases at V and 3 bases at J, leaving 6 bases unmatched. The CDR3 sequence is CACDTVGDRADKLIF. CDR3 nucleotides: TGTGCCTGTGACACCGTGGGGGACAGGGCCGATAAACTCATCTTT.

This clone was seen only a few times. The called J gene is TRDJ1, whereas the V gene has no call; TRDD3, the table's D call, was not compared with the DNA. The CDR3 sequence is 20 residues long. CDR3 nucleotide sequence: TGCAGTGGTATCAACGCAGAGTCCTGTGCCGTGGTTTCTTGGGGGGATAAACTCATCTTT. This codes for CSGINAESCAVVSWGDKLIF.

This chain links TRDV2 with TRDJ1, with D maybe TRDD3 (5 bases). V gave up 0 bases and J gave up 5 bases, with 15 bases separating them. Germline-derived CDR1 and CDR2 are GEAIGNYY and EKD. The CDR3 has 15 residues. CDR3 loop: CACDTAGPHRDKLIF. The CDR3 nucleotides are TGTGCCTGTGACACCGCTGGGCCTCACCGAGATAAACTCATCTTT.

Remarks on this clone: TCRdb attributes to this sequence the protein of a much larger clone, which differs from the DNA translation at residue 20; a read error is likely, and the protein displayed is translated from the DNA. CDR3 protein: CACDSVEPHRGGISQYTDKRIF. CDR3 bases: TGTGCCTGTGACTCCGTGGAACCACATAGGGGGGGGATAAGCCAGTACACCGATAAACGCATCTTT. The chain has TRDV2 and TRDJ1; 8 nucleotides match TRDD3. The CDR3 is made up of 22 amino acids. The germline V gene encodes CDR1 GEAIGNYY and CDR2 EKD.

By share, this clone counts as medium-sized. The chain is built from TRDV2 and TRDJ1, with D maybe TRDD3 (6 bases). V was clipped by 3 bases and J by 0 bases, with 19 bases between them. This CDR3 has 17 residues. Germline V lookup: CDR1 GEAIGNYY, CDR2 EKD. The CDR3 DNA reads as TGTGCCTGTGACCAAATTACTGGGATCTCGTACACCGATAAACTCATCTTT. Amino acid sequence: CACDQITGISYTDKLIF.

This clone is medium-sized by share. This chain links TRDV2 with TRDJ1; 7 bases are shared with TRDD3. From germline, CDR1 is GEAIGNYY and CDR2 EKD. The V segment lost 3 bases and the J segment 0 bases; nucleotides outside the gene matches: 15. The CDR3 is 18 residues long. In DNA, the CDR3 is TGTGCCTGTGACTCGCTCGAGGGGCTGGGGGGATACACCGATAAACTCATCTTT. Amino acid sequence: CACDSLEGLGGYTDKLIF.

This clone ranks as medium-sized. This sequence joins TRDV2 and TRDJ1; 11 bases map to TRDD3. V lost 4 bases to trimming and J lost 1 base; unmatched junction nucleotides: 25. The CDR3 is 22 amino acids. The V gene's germline CDR1 is GEAIGNYY and CDR2 EKD. CDR3: CACDPASFGAEVGDTGTDKLIF. The CDR3 coding sequence is TGTGCCTGTGATCCTGCTTCCTTCGGAGCCGAAGTGGGGGATACGGGCACCGATAAACTCATCTTT.

This clone is medium-sized (0.01 to 0.1%) in the sample. The chain uses TRDV2 and TRDJ1, with D possibly matching TRDD3 (6 bases). The CDR3 totals 16 residues. The V end lost 0 bases, the J end lost 0 bases, and 13 bases lay between the germline ends. Germline V gene sequence: CDR1 GEAIGNYY, CDR2 EKD. For the CDR3, the DNA is TGTGCCTGTGACACCGTGGGGGTCCCGTACACCGATAAACTCATCTTT. Its translation is CACDTVGVPYTDKLIF.

By proportion, this clone is medium-sized. This sequence joins TRDV2 and TRDJ1; D unclear. Germline V gene lookup returns CDR1 GEAIGNYY and CDR2 EKD. The CDR3 loop spans 14 amino acids. Trimming removed 0 bases from V and 3 bases from J, with 10 bases in between. The CDR3 region is CACDTVEVADKLIF. DNA of the CDR3: TGTGCCTGTGACACCGTAGAGGTTGCCGATAAACTCATCTTT.

This clone has a handful of counts. Different DNA sequences within this sample yield the same CDR3. The chain uses TRDV2 and TRDJ1, with 8 bases fitting TRDD3. The CDR3 loop spans 18 amino acids. With V trimmed by 3 bases and J by 0 bases, 14 bases remained unmatched. In germline, CDR1 is GEAIGNYY, CDR2 EKD. CDR3 region: CACDPLLGDAQYTDKLIF. In nucleotides, the CDR3 is TGTGCCTGTGACCCGTTATTGGGGGATGCTCAGTACACCGATAAACTCATCTTT.

As to this clone: Since a far larger clone is one base different, this is likely a read error. The gene calls are TRDV2 and TRDJ3; 7 bases are a match to TRDD3. Germline CDR1 and CDR2: GEAIGNYY and EKD. This CDR3 is 20 amino acids long. CDR3 amino acids: CARDTGSGYASSWDTRQMFF. The CDR3 nucleotides read TGTGCCCGTGACACGGGGAGCGGATACGCGAGCTCCTGGGACACCCGACAGATGTTTTTC.

Relative to its sample, this clone is medium-sized. This sequence joins TRDV2 and TRDJ1; 8 bases agree with TRDD3. The trim removed 0 bases at V and 3 bases at J, leaving 14 bases unmatched. Germline V CDR1 and CDR2: GEAIGNYY, EKD. The CDR3 contains 18 residues. CDR3 protein: CACDTVGNPLGGSDKLIF. For the CDR3, the DNA is TGTGCCTGTGACACCGTTGGGAATCCACTGGGGGGATCCGATAAACTCATCTTT.

The chain uses TRDV2 and TRDJ1, with a possible D match to TRDD3 (6 bases). V gave up 1 base and J gave up 3 bases, with 14 bases separating them. CDR3 size: 15 residues. Per the germline V gene, CDR1 is GEAIGNYY and CDR2 is EKD. The CDR3 region has the DNA TGTGCCTGTGACACTTTACTGGGAGGCCCCGATAAACTCATCTTT. Its protein product is CACDTLLGGPDKLIF.

The V and J genes are TRDV2 and TRDJ1; D is uncertain. CDR3 size: 19 residues. Germline V CDR1 and CDR2: GEAIGNYY, EKD. V lost 0 bases and J 0 bases, leaving 22 bases between the germline ends. CDR3 in amino acids: CACDTVGRSRIKYTDKLIF. As DNA, the CDR3 is TGTGCCTGTGACACCGTCGGCCGCTCTCGCATTAAGTACACCGATAAACTCATCTTT.

About this clone: A far larger clone is one nucleotide away, so this likely arose from a read error. V and J are TRDV2 and TRDJ1; D perhaps matches TRDD3 (5 bases). CDR3 length equals 14 residues. Germline CDR1 and CDR2: GEAIGNYY and EKD. Trimming took off 0 bases at V and 4 bases at J, with 11 bases between the two ends. The chain's CDR3 is CACDTVLDHDKLIF. The CDR3 DNA is TGTGCCTGTGACACCGTACTGGACCACGATAAACTCATCTTT.

In its sample, this clone ranks as medium-sized. V and J are TRDV2 and TRDJ2; 8 bases match TRDD3. The CDR3 runs to 17 residues. The germline CDR1 and CDR2 sequences are GEAIGNYY and EKD. J was trimmed by 0 bases and V by 0 bases; bases with no gene match: 5. This chain's CDR3 is CACDTLGEGTLTAQLFF. The CDR3 bases are TGTGCCTGTGACACCCTGGGGGAAGGGACTTTGACAGCACAACTCTTCTTT.

Note on this clone: A much larger clone lies one base from this, so it may be a read error. This rearrangement joins TRDV2 to TRDJ1, with 10 bases lining up with TRDD3. V trimming: 6 bases; J trimming: 0 bases; junction bases outside the gene matches: 12. Germline CDR1 is GEAIGNYY and CDR2 is EKD. The CDR3 is made up of 17 amino acids. CDR3 sequence (DNA): TGTGCCTGTTCGGGACTGGGGGATCCGCTAAACACCGATAAACTCATCTTT. Protein: CACSGLGDPLNTDKLIF.

This clone is classed as medium-sized. The CDR3, as DNA: TGTGCCTGTGACAGTCTCCTGGGGGACTACACCGATAAACTCATCTTT. Encoded protein: CACDSLLGDYTDKLIF. The genes are TRDV2 and TRDJ1; 8 bases map to TRDD3. With 2 bases clipped from V and 0 bases from J, the junction kept 7 bases outside the gene matches. The CDR3 consists of 16 residues. Germline V gives CDR1 GEAIGNYY, CDR2 EKD.

Details on this clone: The protein in TCRdb stems from a much larger clone and differs at residue 16 from this DNA's translation, likely a read error; here the protein is translated from the DNA. V usage is TRDV2 and J usage is TRDJ3, with 7 nucleotides matching TRDD3. CDR1 and CDR2 from the germline V gene are GEAIGNYY and EKD. This CDR3 spans 21 amino acids. The CDR3 is CACDTPNGGYAKTWDIRQMFF. As DNA, the CDR3 is TGTGCCTGTGACACGCCTAACGGTGGATACGCAAAAACCTGGGACATCCGACAGATGTTTTTC.

A word on this clone: Possible read error: a much larger clone is one base away. The CDR3 coding sequence is TGTGCCTGTGACACCCTAAGCGTATCCGGGGACATGTACGCCGATAAACTCATCTTT. Translating it yields CACDTLSVSGDMYADKLIF. J is TRDJ1 and V is TRDV2; weak D call: TRDD3 (5 bases). V was clipped by 0 bases and J by 3 bases, with 25 bases between them. Germline CDR1 reads GEAIGNYY; CDR2 reads EKD. CDR3 length: 19 residues.